What follows describes a single TCR beta chain. This entry belongs to a study of blood T cell repertoires in COVID-19. Sequencing used immunoSEQ multiplex PCR; TCRdb keeps in-frame clones, though not all of them. The top ten clones hold around 0.87% of a sample with 200,000 to 250,000 clones, 80% to 90% of them seen once. Trimming took 4 bases from V and 3 from J; bases not matched to a gene: 6. Per the germline V gene, CDR1 is SGHTA and CDR2 is FQGTGA. The CDR3 has 15 amino acids. Exposed enrollees encountered a COVID-19 case at some point within 2 weeks before study entry. This receptor was obtained from a man aged 50 or older who had been exposed to COVID-19. This chain uses TRBV7-3 with TRBJ2-3; 8 bases line up with TRBD2. The sample was PBMCs or T cells enriched from blood (not recorded which). The CDR3 nucleotides read TGTGCCAGCAGCTCCGCCGGGGGGGCGACAGATACGCAGTATTTT. This sequence encodes CASSSAGGATDTQYF.